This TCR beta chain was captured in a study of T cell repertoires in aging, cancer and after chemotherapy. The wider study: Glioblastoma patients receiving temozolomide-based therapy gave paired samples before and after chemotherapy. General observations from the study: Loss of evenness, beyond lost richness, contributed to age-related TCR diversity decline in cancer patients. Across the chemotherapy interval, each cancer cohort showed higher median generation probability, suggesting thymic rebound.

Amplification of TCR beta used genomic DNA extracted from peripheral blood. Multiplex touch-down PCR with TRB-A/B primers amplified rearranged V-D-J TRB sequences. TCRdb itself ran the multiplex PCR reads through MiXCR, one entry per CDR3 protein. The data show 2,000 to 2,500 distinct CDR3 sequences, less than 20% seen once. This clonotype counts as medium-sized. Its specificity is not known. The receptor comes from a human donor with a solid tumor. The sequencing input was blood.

CDR3 loop: CASSLDRASYNEQFF. The CDR3 DNA reads as TGTGCCAGCAGCTTGGACAGGGCTTCCTACAATGAGCAGTTCTTC. The J gene is TRBJ2-1, the V gene TRBV12-3 or TRBV12-4; 8 positions match TRBD1. The CDR3 totals 15 residues. With 6 bases clipped from V and 1 base from J, the junction kept 5 bases outside the gene matches.